A single sample gave rise to the 5 T cell receptor beta chains below, sequenced in a study of T cell responses to AZD1222 COVID-19 vaccine. Data came from immunoSEQ multiplex PCR; TCRdb stores just in-frame clones and leaves some out. The table has approximately 89,000 clones, about 82% seen once; the top ten hold 5.6%. The source was peripheral blood, collected 28 days after the second AZD1222 dose. The receptors were gathered from an adult who received the AZD1222 COVID-19 vaccine.

V is TRBV5-1 and J is TRBJ1-1, with 9 bases matching TRBD1. Unmatched junction bases numbered 5, after V lost 4 bases and J lost 4 bases. Germline V gives CDR1 SGHRS, CDR2 YFSETQ. CDR3 size: 14 residues. The CDR3 DNA reads TGCGCCAGCAGCCTTGACAGGGGGAGCACTGAAGCTTTCTTT. Protein sequence: CASSLDRGSTEAFF. Using reference TRBV5-1 and TRBJ1-1 for the parts outside the CDR3, the full variable domain is KAGVTQTPRYLIKTRGQQVTLSCSPISGHRSVSWYQQTPGQGLQFLFEYFSETQRNKGNFPGRFSGRQFSNSRSEMNVSTLELGDSALYLCASSLDRGSTEAFFGQGTRLTVV.

This sequence joins TRBV9 and TRBJ2-1; TRBD2 matches at 7 bases. Germline CDR1 and CDR2: SGDLS and YYNGEE. The ends lost 0 bases at V and 4 bases at J; junction bases unmatched: 7. The CDR3 covers 16 residues. CDR3 residues: CASSVGSLAAYNEQFF. The CDR3 bases are TGTGCCAGCAGCGTAGGATCCCTAGCGGCGTACAATGAGCAGTTCTTC.

The chain carries TRBV3-1 (or the pseudogene TRBV3-2) and TRBJ2-3; the D is unclear. The V and J ends lost 3 bases and 3 bases respectively, with 10 bases between them. The CDR3 spans 14 residues. CDR1 is LGHDT and CDR2 is YNNKEL in the germline V gene (reference sequence). The CDR3 protein is CASSHPAETDTQYF. As DNA, the CDR3 is TGTGCCAGCAGCCATCCCGCGGAAACAGATACGCAGTATTTT.

V is TRBV12-3 or TRBV12-4 and J is TRBJ2-2; D remains unclear. The CDR3 sequence is 13 residues long. Trimming removed 1 base from V and 1 base from J, with 1 base in between. The CDR3 is CASSLENTGELFF. The CDR3 nucleotides read TGTGCCAGCAGTTTAGAGAACACCGGGGAGCTGTTTTTT.

The chain recombines TRBV7-2 with TRBJ1-2; D is unresolved. This CDR3 contains 14 residues. V lost 5 bases to trimming and J lost 7 bases, with 17 bases between them. Germline V gene sequence: CDR1 SGHTA, CDR2 FQGNSA. CDR3 in amino acids: CASSHGRSAFGYTF. The CDR3 nucleotides are TGTGCCAGCAGCCATGGACGATCGGCCTTTGGCTACACCTTC.